This TCR beta chain was sequenced for a study of blood T cell repertoires in COVID-19. About the research overall: Spain, Italy and the United States supplied samples that represented acute and convalescent COVID-19.

The CDR3 sequence is 17 residues long. Germline loops: CDR1 SGDLS, CDR2 YYNGEE. Trimming cost V 7 bases and J 0 bases, with 17 bases left between them. The protocol was immunoSEQ multiplex PCR, while the TCRdb copy is restricted to in-frame clones and leaves out a portion. The sample lists hundreds of thousands of clones, around 80% occurring once. The sequenced sample was peripheral blood. The rearrangement links TRBV9 to TRBJ2-6; D is possibly TRBD2 (5 bases). The TCR sequence derives from an elderly woman with acute or convalescent COVID-19. The CDR3 spells CASRGRWEGSGANVLTF. In DNA form, the CDR3 reads TGTGCCAGCCGGGGTCGCTGGGAAGGCTCTGGGGCCAACGTCCTGACTTTC.